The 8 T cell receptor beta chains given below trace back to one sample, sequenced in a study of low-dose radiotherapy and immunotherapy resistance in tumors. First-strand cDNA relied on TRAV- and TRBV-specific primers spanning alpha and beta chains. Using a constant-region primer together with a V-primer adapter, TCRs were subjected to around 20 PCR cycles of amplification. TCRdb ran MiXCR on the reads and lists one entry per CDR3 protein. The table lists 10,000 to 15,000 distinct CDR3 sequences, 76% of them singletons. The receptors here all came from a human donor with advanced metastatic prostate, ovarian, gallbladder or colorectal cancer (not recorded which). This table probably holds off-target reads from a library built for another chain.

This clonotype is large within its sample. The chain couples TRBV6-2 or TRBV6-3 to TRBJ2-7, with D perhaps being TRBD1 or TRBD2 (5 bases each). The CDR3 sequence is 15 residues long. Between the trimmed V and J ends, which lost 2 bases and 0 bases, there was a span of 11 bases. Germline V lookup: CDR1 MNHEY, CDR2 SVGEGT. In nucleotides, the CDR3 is TGTGCCAGCAGTTACCTATGGGGGAGCTCCTACGAGCAGTACTTC. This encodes CASSYLWGSSYEQYF.

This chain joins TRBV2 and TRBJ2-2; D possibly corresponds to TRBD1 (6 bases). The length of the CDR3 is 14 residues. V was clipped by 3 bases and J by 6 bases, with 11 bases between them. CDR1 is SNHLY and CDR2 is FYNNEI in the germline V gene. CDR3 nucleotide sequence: TGTGCCAGCAGTGACCAGGGGCGGGCCGGGGAGCTGTTTTTT. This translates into CASSDQGRAGELFF.

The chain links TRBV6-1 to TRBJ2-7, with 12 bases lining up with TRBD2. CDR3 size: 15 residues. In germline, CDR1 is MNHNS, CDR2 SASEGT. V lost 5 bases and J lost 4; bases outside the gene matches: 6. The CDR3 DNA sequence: TGTGCCAGCAGTTTGGGACTAGCGGGTTTTTACGAGCAGTACTTC. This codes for CASSLGLAGFYEQYF.

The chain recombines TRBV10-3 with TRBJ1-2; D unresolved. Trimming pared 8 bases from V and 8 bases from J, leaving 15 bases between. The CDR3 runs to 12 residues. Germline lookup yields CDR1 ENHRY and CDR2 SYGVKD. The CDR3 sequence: CAISAGRDGYTF. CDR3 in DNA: TGTGCCATCTCTGCTGGTCGAGACGGCTACACCTTC.

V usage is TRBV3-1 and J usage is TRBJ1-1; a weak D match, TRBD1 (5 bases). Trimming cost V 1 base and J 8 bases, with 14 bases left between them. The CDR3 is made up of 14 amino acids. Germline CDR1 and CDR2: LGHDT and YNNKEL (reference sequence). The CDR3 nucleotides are TGTGCCAGCAGCCAAGGGGGGGAGGGGTCGGAAGCTTTCTTT. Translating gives CASSQGGEGSEAFF.

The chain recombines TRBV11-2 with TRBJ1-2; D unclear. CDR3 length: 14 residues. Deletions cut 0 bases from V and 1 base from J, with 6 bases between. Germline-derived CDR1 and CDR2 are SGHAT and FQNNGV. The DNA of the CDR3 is TGTGCCAGCAGCTTAGAACCGAGTAACTATGGCTACACCTTC. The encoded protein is CASSLEPSNYGYTF.

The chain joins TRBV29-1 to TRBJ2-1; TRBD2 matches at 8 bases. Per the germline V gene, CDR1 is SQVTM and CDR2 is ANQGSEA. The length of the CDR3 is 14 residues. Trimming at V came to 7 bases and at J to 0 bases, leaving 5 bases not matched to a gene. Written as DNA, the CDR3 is TGCAGCGCGCCCGGGACTAGCTCCTACAATGAGCAGTTCTTC. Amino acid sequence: CSAPGTSSYNEQFF.

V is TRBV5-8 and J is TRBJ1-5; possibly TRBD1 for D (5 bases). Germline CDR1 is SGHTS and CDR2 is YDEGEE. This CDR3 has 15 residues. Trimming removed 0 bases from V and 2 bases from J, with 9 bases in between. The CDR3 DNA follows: TGTGCCAGCAGCTTGGCAGGGTCGGGCAATCAGCCCCAGCATTTT. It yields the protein CASSLAGSGNQPQHF.